These T cell receptor beta chains were read from a single sample in a study of cytomegalovirus exposure and HLA in healthy donors. Here immunoSEQ multiplex PCR was the method, and the copy in TCRdb shows in-frame clones only, minus some. The sample carries approximately 280,000 clones, roughly 90% recorded once. Sequenced material: PBMCs. The receptors were gathered from a man in his forties or fifties in good health and CMV-seropositive. Each CDR3 is given with its conserved first and last residue. The D gene is left open where the match is weak. Size is stated for part of the rows, as once, few or many counts, or as a class when the clone is expanded.

D	V	size	J	CDR3	DNA
-	TRBV7-9	-	TRBJ2-1	CASSRPGSLEDNEQFF	TGTGCCAGCAGCCGACCGGGGTCCCTAGAAGACAATGAGCAGTTCTTC
-	TRBV5-1	-	TRBJ2-1	CASSASSYNEQFF	TGCGCCAGCAGCGCGAGCTCCTACAATGAGCAGTTCTTC
TRBD1	TRBV19	-	TRBJ2-5	CASRRQGAEVETQYF	TGTGCCAGTAGAAGACAGGGGGCAGAGGTAGAGACCCAGTACTTC
TRBD2	TRBV2	-	TRBJ2-7	CASSVLAGQSYEQYF	TGTGCCAGCAGTGTACTAGCGGGCCAGTCCTACGAGCAGTACTTC
-	TRBV27	-	TRBJ2-3	CASSPTGTDTQYF	TGTGCCAGCAGCCCTACAGGCACAGATACGCAGTATTTT
TRBD2	TRBV4-1	once	TRBJ2-1	CASGLDNEQFF	TGCGCCAGCGGACTAGATAATGAGCAGTTCTTC
-	TRBV28	-	TRBJ1-2	CASSFLDSYGYTF	TGTGCCAGCAGTTTCTTGGACTCCTATGGCTACACCTTC
-	TRBV7-2	once	TRBJ2-5	CASSPPGGGGETQYF	TGTGCCAGCAGCCCCCCCGGGGGAGGGGGAGAGACCCAGTACTTC
TRBD2	TRBV11-2	once	TRBJ2-7	CASSSLGRASGRPYEQYF	TGTGCCAGCAGCTCCCTCGGGAGGGCTAGCGGGAGGCCCTACGAGCAGTACTTC
TRBD2	TRBV6-5	once	TRBJ2-5	CASRQTSGGPETQYF	TGTGCCAGCAGGCAGACTAGCGGGGGACCGGAGACCCAGTACTTC
TRBD1	TRBV5-1	-	TRBJ1-2	CASSSGDRGEANYGYTF	TGCGCCAGCAGCTCCGGGGACAGGGGGGAAGCTAACTATGGCTACACCTTC
-	TRBV29-1	-	TRBJ1-2	CSVDLAGLNGYTF	TGCAGCGTTGATTTGGCAGGGCTTAATGGCTACACCTTC
TRBD1	TRBV7-9	-	TRBJ2-7	CSSSLARTGWDEQYF	TGTTCCAGCAGCTTAGCGAGGACAGGGTGGGACGAGCAGTACTTC